This TCR beta chain was found in a study of T cell responses to AZD1222 COVID-19 vaccine. Study-level findings and limits: When two AZD1222 doses had been given, Spike-specific TCR breadth and depth rose. Donors were chiefly white British, with a greater number of females, and clonal diversity was perhaps underestimated. Regions 160-218 and 743-854 dominated among vaccine-associated CD4 TCRs spanning spike. At study baseline, merely several AZD1222 recipients were seropositive.

This table comes from immunoSEQ multiplex PCR, and its TCRdb copy is limited to in-frame clones, with some not included. The sample has under 200,000 clones, approximately 92% seen once. Remarks on this clone: Its antigen is still unknown.

Germline CDR1 reads SGHRS; CDR2 reads YFSETQ. V lost 7 bases, J lost 4 bases, and 17 bases lay in between. The CDR3 is 14 residues long. The TCR was taken from an adult in good health. The rearrangement uses TRBV5-1 and TRBJ1-2, with D possibly being TRBD1 (6 bases). The sequenced sample was peripheral blood, obtained on day 0 of AZD1222 vaccination. In nucleotides, the CDR3 is TGCGCCAGCGGGGGGGACACCGGGCTCTATGGCTACACCTTC. Translating gives CASGGDTGLYGYTF.